The 30 T cell receptor beta chains below were found in one sample sequenced in a study of monozygotic twins with inflammatory bowel disease. Reanalyzing the 5' RACE reads, TCRdb keeps one entry per CDR3 protein, without DNA. In all, the sample yields 350,000 to 550,000 distinct CDR3 sequences. The sample comprised blood. These receptor sequences come from a human donor with ulcerative colitis or Crohn's disease, or a healthy co-twin of an affected twin (not recorded which).

The chain is built from TRBV29-1 and TRBJ1-1; TCRdb designates TRBD1, a call that cannot be tested without DNA. Germline V gene data show CDR1 as SQVTM and CDR2 as ANQGSEA. This CDR3 comprises 15 residues. The chain's CDR3 is CSVPRAGEPYTEAFF.

The chain recombines TRBV5-1 with TRBJ2-7. The length of the CDR3 is 18 residues. CDR1 and CDR2 (germline): SGHRS, YFSETQ. The CDR3 reads CASSLWLAGGESSYEQYF.

The chain employs TRBV7-9 and TRBJ1-2; TCRdb indicates TRBD1, and absent DNA this call remains unverified. CDR3 length: 15 residues. Germline CDR1 reads SEHNR; CDR2 reads FQNEAQ (reference sequence). CDR3: CASSTTQGTNYGYTF.

The V and J genes are TRBV11-2 and TRBJ2-2; TCRdb's D call, TRBD2, is unchecked because there is no DNA. Germline CDR1 SGHAT, CDR2 FQNNGV. The CDR3 runs 16 residues. This CDR3 reads CASSLIPSGDTGELFF.

The chain has TRBV19 and TRBJ2-2; TCRdb names TRBD1, which stays unverified in the absence of DNA. Germline V gene sequence: CDR1 LNHDA, CDR2 SQIVND (reference sequence). The CDR3 totals 14 residues. The CDR3 here is CASTSDREAGELFF. Using reference TRBV19 and TRBJ2-2 for the parts outside the CDR3, the full variable domain is DGGITQSPKYLFRKEGQNVTLSCEQNLNHDAMYWYRQDPGQGLRLIYYSQIVNDFQKGDIAEGYSVSREKKESFPLTVTSAQKNPTAFYLCASTSDREAGELFFGEGSRLTVL.

V usage is TRBV6-2 or TRBV6-3 and J usage is TRBJ2-7. CDR3 length: 16 amino acids. The germline gives CDR1 MNHEY, CDR2 SVGEGT. This CDR3 reads CASSYSRDRASYEQYF.

J is TRBJ2-5 and V is TRBV4-3. CDR1 and CDR2 (germline): LGHNA, YSLEER. This CDR3 contains 13 residues. CDR3: CASSQGPWETQYF.

The rearrangement joins TRBV7-2 to TRBJ2-5; the D call of TRBD1 rests on TCRdb alone, since no DNA is present to check it. The CDR3 extends over 14 amino acids. Per germline, CDR1 SGHTA and CDR2 FQGNSA. CDR3 loop: CASSYSARGETQYF.

The chain employs TRBV18 and TRBJ1-1. From germline, CDR1 is KGHSH and CDR2 LQKENI. This CDR3 region has 15 residues. This CDR3 is CASSPIITMNTEAFF.

This chain joins TRBV11-2 and TRBJ2-1; without DNA, the TCRdb call of TRBD1 cannot be checked. The V gene's germline CDR1 is SGHAT and CDR2 FQNNGV. The CDR3 is 13 residues long. The CDR3: CASSLDRDRGRFF.

The V call is TRBV6-2 or TRBV6-3, the J call TRBJ2-2; TCRdb gives TRBD1 as the D gene, but with no DNA this cannot be confirmed. This CDR3 spans 17 amino acids. Germline-derived CDR1 and CDR2 are MNHEY and SVGEGT. This CDR3 reads CASSYGGQFANTGELFF.

The chain recombines TRBV12-3 or TRBV12-4 with TRBJ2-2. The CDR3 is made up of 14 amino acids. The CDR3 here is CAGSTDFDTGELFF.

The chain is built from TRBV14 and TRBJ1-6. The CDR3 runs 14 residues. Germline V CDR1 and CDR2: SGHDN, FVKESK. The CDR3 is CASSQEGVNSPLHF. The variable domain in full, completed from reference TRBV14 and TRBJ1-6, reads EAGVTQFPSHSVIEKGQTVTLRCDPISGHDNLYWYRRVMGKEIKFLLHFVKESKQDESGMPNNRFLAERTGGTYSTLKVQPAELEDSGVYFCASSQEGVNSPLHFGNGTRLTVT.

The chain links TRBV5-1 to TRBJ1-1; TCRdb gives TRBD1 as the D gene, but with no DNA this cannot be confirmed. Germline V CDR1 and CDR2: SGHRS, YFSETQ. This CDR3 is built from 12 residues. The CDR3 spells CASTKGDTEAFF.

CDR3 amino acids: CAWSLGETQYF. The V gene is TRBV30, the J gene TRBJ2-5. The CDR3 contains 11 residues. Germline assignment: CDR1 GTSNPN and CDR2 SVGIG (reference sequence). Using reference TRBV30 and TRBJ2-5 for the parts outside the CDR3, the full variable domain is SQTIHQWPATLVQPVGSPLSLECTVEGTSNPNLYWYRQAAGRGLQLLFYSVGIGQISSEVPQNLSASRPQDRQFILSSKKLLLSDSGFYLCAWSLGETQYFGPGTRLLVL.

The chain links TRBV9 to TRBJ2-6; TCRdb calls TRBD1, which cannot be checked without DNA. CDR3 length: 18 residues. CDR1 SGDLS and CDR2 YYNGEE come from the germline V gene. The CDR3 sequence is CASSPAPHEGSGANVLTF.

This sequence joins TRBV29-1 and TRBJ1-1; the TRBD1 assignment by TCRdb is unverifiable without DNA. The CDR3 runs 13 residues. The germline V gene encodes CDR1 SQVTM and CDR2 ANQGSEA. The CDR3 loop reads CSVETGGGTEAFF.

The V and J genes are TRBV20-1 and TRBJ1-5. Per germline, CDR1 DFQATT and CDR2 SNEGSKA (reference sequence). This CDR3 region has 12 residues. The chain's CDR3 is CSALRGDQPQHF.

The chain carries TRBV11-2 and TRBJ1-4; absent DNA, TCRdb's TRBD1 call cannot be checked. Germline lookup yields CDR1 SGHAT and CDR2 FQNNGV. This CDR3 has 16 residues. The CDR3 sequence is CASSLDRGVSNEKLFF.

V usage is TRBV5-5 and J usage is TRBJ2-2. The CDR3 is 14 residues long. Per the germline V gene, CDR1 is SGHKS and CDR2 is YYEKEE (reference sequence). The CDR3 here is CASSLGSYPGELFF.

V is TRBV5-1 and J is TRBJ2-1; TCRdb designates TRBD2, a call that cannot be tested without DNA. The CDR3 extends over 16 amino acids. Per the germline V gene, CDR1 is SGHRS and CDR2 is YFSETQ. CDR3 loop: CASTVSGSGATRGQFF.

The V gene is TRBV3-1, the J gene TRBJ2-7; TCRdb returns TRBD1, unconfirmable since there is no DNA. CDR3 size: 15 residues. Germline CDR1 reads LGHDT; CDR2 reads YNNKEL (reference sequence). The CDR3: CASSQEGQVYYEQYF.

V usage is TRBV18 and J usage is TRBJ2-2; as DNA is missing, the TRBD2 call by TCRdb cannot be tested. Germline V lookup: CDR1 KGHSH, CDR2 LQKENI. The CDR3 has 14 amino acids. This chain's CDR3 is CASSPSQGVRELFF.

The CDR3 loop is CSVEGTLGTDTQYF. The chain uses TRBV29-1 and TRBJ2-3; TCRdb selects TRBD1, and the lack of DNA leaves this call unchecked. The CDR3 is made up of 14 amino acids. Germline V gives CDR1 SQVTM, CDR2 ANQGSEA.

The gene calls are TRBV4-2 and TRBJ2-7. The CDR3 consists of 15 residues. In germline, CDR1 is LGHNA, CDR2 YNFKEQ. The CDR3 loop reads CASSQDILGTYEQYF.

The chain has TRBV30 and TRBJ2-5; TCRdb reports TRBD1, a call that lacks DNA to check it against. The germline CDR1 and CDR2 sequences are GTSNPN and SVGIG (reference sequence). The CDR3 length is 15 residues. The chain's CDR3 is CAWSLESGGGETQYF.

The chain has TRBV12-3 or TRBV12-4 and TRBJ2-5; the D call of TRBD1 rests on TCRdb alone, since no DNA is present to check it. This CDR3 is 14 amino acids long. The CDR3 is CASSTDRGLETQYF.

The chain recombines TRBV7-2 with TRBJ2-2; no DNA is available, so the TRBD1 call from TCRdb remains unchecked. CDR3 size: 17 residues. Germline values: CDR1 SGHTA, CDR2 FQGNSA. CDR3 residues: CASRFGDRGHNTGELFF.

The V call is TRBV7-9, the J call TRBJ2-5; TCRdb reports TRBD2, a call that lacks DNA to check it against. Looked up from germline, CDR1 is SEHNR and CDR2 is FQNEAQ (reference sequence). The CDR3 has 15 amino acids. The CDR3 sequence is CASSPPVGGYETQYF.

V usage is TRBV12-3 or TRBV12-4 and J usage is TRBJ2-5; absent DNA, TCRdb's TRBD1 call cannot be checked. The CDR3 contains 14 residues. This CDR3 is CASSLGGTWETQYF.